This T cell receptor beta chain is drawn from a study of T cells after yellow fever vaccination (dated by TCRdb to the late 2010s). With respect to the entire study: Libraries from fractions with low cell numbers were prepared with the SMART-Seq v4 Ultra Low Input RNA kit. Bulk TCR alpha and beta repertoires were sequenced longitudinally to track T-cell clones before and after primary and booster YFV17D yellow fever vaccination. The cohort comprised two healthy male donors, one aged 18 to 29 and one aged 30 to 40 years. Bulk PBMC replicates and cell subsets were isolated from blood drawn at multiple timepoints before and after both primary and secondary immunization.

This specimen's treatment or condition label, per the study, means: live attenuated yellow fever vaccine strain. At each blood-draw timepoint, two biological replicates of bulk PBMCs were obtained. PBMCs were isolated from peripheral blood using a standard Ficoll-Paque protocol. RNA was extracted with TriZol from bulk PBMCs, CD4 and CD8 fractions, and dextramer-positive and dextramer-negative fractions. Paper-wide results and their limitations: Compared with the primary T-cell response, the secondary T-cell response was faster but weaker, reaching its peak on day 5 rather than on day 15. Because the study included only a couple of donors, the extent to which the findings can be generalized is limited. After the booster, most clones that had expanded after primary vaccination were detected again (approximately 97% of CD4 and more than 85% of CD8), suggesting broad maintenance of memory. Computational filtering was required because FACS-sorted repertoires could contain abundant contaminating clonotypes from the bulk population. A small share of clonotypes was detected in both CD4 and CD8 compartments, with the overlap likely arising from convergent recombination.

Sequenced using an Illumina NovaSeq 6000. TCR cDNA was made using 5'RACE template switching, a step that added a universal primer site and unique molecular identifiers. Priming for cDNA synthesis came from both the TCR alpha and TCR beta constant segments. Library amplification used two PCR steps, and the second PCR step added sample barcodes and sequencing adapters. Sequencing of libraries was done on Illumina HiSeq 2500 (2x100 bp) or NovaSeq (2x150 bp). Processing in the source paper ran as follows. MIGEC handled demultiplexing of reads and collapsing into UMI consensus sequences, while MiXCR performed V(D)J alignment. Vaccine-responding clonotypes were identified with edgeR using replicate PBMC samples, with FDR below 0.01 and a log2 fold change above 5 up to day 15 being required. Bulk clonotypes were assigned CD4 or CD8 identity according to which sequenced CD4 or CD8 repertoire held them at higher abundance. TCRdb itself trimmed the public reads at Q25 with fastp, ran MiXCR and retained productive beta chains. One record per CDR3 amino acid sequence lists the most common genes and DNA. TCRdb, rather than the study authors, made the V and J calls. This sample is represented by more than 200,000 distinct CDR3 sequences; about 3.5% of them were singletons. Of the sample, around 19% is held by the ten largest clones.

The table lists this clonotype with many counts. It has no known antigen specificity. One base away there is no much larger clone; base qualities are not given. Inclusive of the bounding cysteine and phenylalanine, the CDR3 is 18 residues long. The DNA shown is the 54-base CDR3, in frame from base 1. Relative to germline, V is 0 bases shorter and J is 0 bases shorter, with 15 bases between their ends. As encoded in the germline V gene, CDR1 is SGHRS while CDR2 is YFSETQ. The TCR comes from a man between 18 and 35 years old who received the YFV17D yellow fever vaccine. This material consisted of PBMCs, taken 15 days after the yellow fever booster vaccination. Recombination joined TRBV5-1 with TRBJ2-2; tentative D gene TRBD1, with 6 bases matching. The CDR3 protein is CASSLDAPGAANTGELFF. Read as DNA, the sequence is TGCGCCAGCAGCTTGGATGCCCCAGGGGCCGCGAACACCGGGGAGCTGTTTTTT.